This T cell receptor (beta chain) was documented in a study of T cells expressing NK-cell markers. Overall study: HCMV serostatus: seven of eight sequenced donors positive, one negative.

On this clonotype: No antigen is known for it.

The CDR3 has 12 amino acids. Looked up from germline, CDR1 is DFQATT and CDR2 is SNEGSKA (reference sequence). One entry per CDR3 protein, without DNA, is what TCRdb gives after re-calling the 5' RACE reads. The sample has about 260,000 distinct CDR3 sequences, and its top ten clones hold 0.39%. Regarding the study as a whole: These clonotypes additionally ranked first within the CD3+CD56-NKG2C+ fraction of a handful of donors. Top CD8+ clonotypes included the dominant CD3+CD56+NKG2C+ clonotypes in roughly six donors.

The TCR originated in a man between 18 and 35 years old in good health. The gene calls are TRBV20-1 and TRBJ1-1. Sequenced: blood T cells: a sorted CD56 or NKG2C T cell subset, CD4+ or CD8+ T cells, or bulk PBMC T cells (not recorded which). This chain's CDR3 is CSAREPATEAFF.